This T cell receptor beta chain stems from a study of blood T cells in healthy people across ages. Study results and limitations: Unsorted PBMC input precluded a conclusive naive versus antigen-experienced comparison. When one million T cells were used, diversity estimates were thought to be underestimates.

This clonotype was counted once. Its target is unknown. One end of the junction does not line up with germline, which may come from a read error. The CDR3 is 15 amino acids. Germline V gene lookup returns CDR1 MGHRA and CDR2 YSYEKL. It was with a sample-barcoded 5' primer and a J-beta primer mix that a second PCR of about 6 to 11 cycles was run. TCRdb analysed the 5' RACE reads with MiXCR anew, one entry per CDR3 protein. The table includes about 1.5 million distinct CDR3 sequences, 35% to 45% detected once. Sequencing was done on a sample of blood. The chain couples TRBV4-1 to TRBJ2-1, with D possibly TRBD1 on 5 matching bases. Matching the DNA end better, TRBJ2-7 makes the J call doubtful. The clonotype was recovered from a woman between 18 and 30 years old in good health. CDR3 nucleotides: TGCGCCAGCTGCCAAGTCCCAGGGTCCTACAATGAGCAGTACTTC. Its translation is CASCQVPGSYNEQYF.